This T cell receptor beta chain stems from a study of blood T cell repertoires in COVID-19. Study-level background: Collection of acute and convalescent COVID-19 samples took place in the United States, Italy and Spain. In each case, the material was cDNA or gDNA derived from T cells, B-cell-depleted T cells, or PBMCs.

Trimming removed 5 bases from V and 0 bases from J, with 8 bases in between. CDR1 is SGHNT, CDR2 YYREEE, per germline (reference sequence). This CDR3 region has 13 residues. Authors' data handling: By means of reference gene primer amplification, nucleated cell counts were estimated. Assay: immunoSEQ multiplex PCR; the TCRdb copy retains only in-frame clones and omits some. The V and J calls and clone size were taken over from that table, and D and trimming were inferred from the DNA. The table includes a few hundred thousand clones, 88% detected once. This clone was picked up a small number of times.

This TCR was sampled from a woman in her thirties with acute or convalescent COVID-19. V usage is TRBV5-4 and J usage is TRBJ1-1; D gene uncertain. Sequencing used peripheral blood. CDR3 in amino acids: CASSLDMNTEAFF. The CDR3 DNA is TGTGCCAGCAGTTTAGACATGAACACTGAAGCTTTCTTT.